This T cell receptor beta chain emerged from a study of cytomegalovirus exposure and HLA in healthy donors. Whole-study findings and limits: As confirmed in vitro, a few CMV-associated chains were specific for CMV antigens. One variant, a missense change in DCLRE1C, was linked in a later analysis to TCR beta V- and J-gene trimming.

Primers: 60 Vbeta forward and 13 Jbeta reverse. Assay: immunoSEQ multiplex PCR; the TCRdb copy retains only in-frame clones and omits some. This table has roughly 220,000 clones, about 70% appearing once. CDR3 length: 20 amino acids. With regard to this clone: Its antigen is currently unknown.

This chain links TRBV21-1 with TRBJ2-2; the table names TRBD2, a call not compared with the DNA. TRBV21-1 is deemed a pseudogene. This sequence was found in a man aged 40-49 years in good health and CMV-seropositive. Source material: PBMCs. In DNA, the CDR3 is TGTGCCAGCAGCAAAATTGGGACTAGCGAGACGGGGCCGAACACCGGGGAGCTGTTTTTT. It translates to CASSKIGTSETGPNTGELFF.